This T cell receptor (beta chain) comes out of a study of cytomegalovirus exposure and HLA in healthy donors (dated by TCRdb to the late 2010s). Regarding the study in general: An earlier analysis of approximately 600 of the donors reported 276 Gb of sequence data and some 100 million unique TCR beta sequences from about 200 million T cells. Along with the approximately 700-subject first cohort, a separate validation cohort of 120 different subjects was used. Typing coverage varied by locus: about 620-630 donors for A, B, C, DRB1 and DQB1; some 520 for DQA1; about 600 for DPA1; 450 to 480 for DPB1. An earlier analysis of 587 of the donors used high-throughput TCR beta sequencing to judge whether each TCR beta V gene segment behaved as functional or pseudogenic. An early release covering more than 500 HLA-typed donors comprised about 310 gigabases of sequencing data and approximately 80 million unique TCR sequences. To study patterns of TCR occurrence, a later analysis re-analyzed previously published TCR beta repertoires from several hundred donors and added high-resolution HLA genotyping. A later genetic analysis used genome-wide SNP genotypes for 398 of the 666 donors, treating that subset as a discovery cohort. Across approximately 400 genotyped donors of the cohort, an average of approximately 220,000 unique TCR beta nucleotide sequences per donor were sequenced, and 15% to 20% of those sequences were non-productive. A handful of DR-DQ haplotypes were treated as single units for association and clustering because of strong linkage in the cohort. HLA typing included class I and class II loci at four-digit resolution. Alongside the repertoire data, information on donor age, sex, ethnicity and CMV serostatus was compiled. The study aimed to test whether cataloging public T cell receptors could reveal signatures of past pathogen exposure. Using immunosequencing, the study profiled T cell repertoires from 640 or so subjects and related those repertoires to cytomegalovirus serostatus. Rather than drawing on any new phenotypic data, the later analysis identified candidate immune exposures from TCR beta sequences and the way those sequences occurred across donors. The genetic ancestry cluster associated with self-reported Caucasian donors included about four fifths of the approximately 410 genotyped donors. All discovery cohort repertoires had been generated on a single sequencing platform. To predict cytomegalovirus infection status, the study combined high-throughput TCR immunosequencing, statistical association of individual TCRs with disease status, and machine learning. Here is what the overall study found, with its caveats: At a false discovery rate of 0.05, a later analysis linked fewer than 20,000 TCR beta sequences to specific HLA alleles. Assigning TCR associations to individual alleles was difficult when HLA alleles, especially DR and DQ, strongly co-occurred. A further reported finding was that TCR beta sequences accurately predicted the HLA-A and HLA-B alleles for most subjects in the first cohort. Because HLA typing was unavailable for some donors at each locus, only the typed subset was used in association tests. Immune exposure information for the cohort was limited to CMV serostatus. A later analysis reported that several top co-occurrence clusters appeared linked to parvovirus B19, influenza, CMV and Epstein-Barr virus. A later analysis found that most CMV-associated TCR beta chains appeared HLA-restricted, with HLA associations seemingly driven largely by CMV exposure. An association between a missense DCLRE1C variant and V-gene and J-gene trimming of TCR beta chains was found in a later genetic analysis and replicated in an independent cohort. The sequencing pipeline was judged likely to have produced a cluster of highly shared sequence variants as a technical artifact. The cohort was sequenced for TCR beta chains only, and without alpha or paired-chain data the features that could be detected were limited. The classifier was reported to diagnose cytomegalovirus status with high specificity and sensitivity in both the original cohort and the validation cohort. Some IMGT-functional V segments, including TRBV6-2 and TRBV6-3, could not be told apart with the 87-base-pair reads, so those segments were excluded. Over 15 rarely observed V segments, including chromosome 9 orphons, were excluded from the earlier analysis of some 590 of the donors because counts were too low. In a later analysis, the rate of TCR association differed among HLA loci, with DRB1 alleles having the most associated TCRs and HLA-C alleles having the fewest. In an earlier analysis of around 600 of the donors, most TCR beta V segments appeared in productive rearrangements about 87% or about 30% of the time, broadly matching IMGT annotations. The study gave a list of more than 150 TCR beta chains associated with cytomegalovirus. In a later analysis, HLA-associated TCR beta chains showed more clonal expansion and lower generation probabilities than non-associated chains that were equally common. Roughly uniform sequencing depth across donors was assumed in presence/absence analyses, although this assumption may not hold. A few of the identified cytomegalovirus-associated TCR beta chains were confirmed in vitro to be specific for cytomegalovirus antigens. According to the authors, the approach could potentially be generalized to other disease states and immunological phenotypes. Compared with the roughly 670-donor mean, donors in an Asian-associated ancestry cluster had fewer N-insertions in productive TCRs, according to a later genetic analysis. Across donors, most TCR sequences were observed very rarely, whereas some public TCRs were present in many individuals. Correlated functional status among segregating V segments might reflect linkage disequilibrium, but an unknown experimental factor could not be ruled out.

The cohort consisted of 600 or so healthy bone marrow donors. Cohort members were all nominally healthy when sampled, although unrecorded immune exposures were likely present. The donor tested CMV seropositive, placing the donor among the 310 or so seropositive members of the cohort. Each donor provided a peripheral blood sample, and peripheral blood mononuclear cells were used for TCR beta sequencing. Genomic DNA was extracted from the blood cell samples with the Qiagen DNeasy Blood Extraction Kit. Preparation of the library involved the immunoSEQ multiplex PCR assay. For the multiplex PCR, a mixture combining 60 forward primers for TCR Vbeta segments and 13 reverse primers for TCR Jbeta segments was used. Amplification of the CDR3 region of rearranged TCR beta genes was performed with a multiplex PCR assay on genomic DNA. The Illumina HiSeq System was used to sequence the amplified TCR beta libraries as 87-base-pair reads. The original pipeline was this. A later analysis counted tens of millions of unique TCR beta chains across the 500 to 850 repertoires, and some 11 million of these chains were shared by at least two donors. Raw reads were error-corrected and collapsed into unique sequences by a nearest-neighbor algorithm in which closely related sequences were merged to remove PCR and sequencing errors. Alignment of CDR3 sequences to IMGT reference sequences was used to assign V, D and J gene segments. For a sequence to be retained, a match of at least six nucleotides was required to both a V gene segment and a J gene segment. A rearrangement was called productive if the CDR3 had no stop codons and remained in frame with V and J, and every other rearrangement was called non-productive. Following IMGT convention, CDR3 was defined as the stretch from the second conserved V-encoded cysteine up to the conserved J-encoded phenylalanine. Sequences without an unambiguous match to a single V gene segment were excluded from the earlier analysis of a few hundred of the donors. In an earlier analysis of 587 of the donors, V segments were called functional above 56.7% productive rearrangements and were called segregating when the between-donor standard deviation exceeded 5%. A statistical classification framework was built for diagnosing cytomegalovirus status from the catalog of TCR beta chain sequences. A later analysis assigned V and J genes by comparing TCR nucleotide sequences with IMGT/GENE-DB human TR gene sequences. The TCRdist pipeline was used in a later analysis to assign CDR3 sequences and most-parsimonious VDJ recombination scenarios. In a later analysis, every TCR beta chain was defined by the combination of its CDR3 amino acid sequence and its V-gene family, and reads without a unique V-gene family were dropped. In a later analysis, 450 to 600 highly shared, low-generation-probability nucleotide sequences were removed to address suspected cross-contamination and a sequencing artifact. In a later analysis, a clonal expansion index for each public chain was calculated from normalized within-repertoire ranks of inferred template counts. In a later analysis, generation probabilities were computed with a VDJ recombination model fitted to out-of-frame rearrangements, and the resulting probabilities were checked against IGoR. Hypergeometric tests were used in a later analysis to score TCR-TCR, TCR-HLA and TCR-CMV co-occurrence, with a repertoire-size bias correction applied to the TCR pairs. To estimate false discovery rates, a later analysis permuted the HLA or CMV assignments 20 times. A later analysis grouped co-occurring TCRs with DBSCAN, adding TCRdist sequence similarity when clustering within HLA-allele-positive subsets. Repertoires with fewer than 30,000 or more than 120,000 public chains were left out of co-occurrence clustering, as were about 5 repertoires with anomalous nucleotide sharing. TCRdb stores this immuneACCESS table with in-frame sequences only. Part of the clones is absent; in the studies checked, under half of the shortfall reflects unresolved V genes, and no reason is known for the rest. V, J and clone size reflect that table, while D and trimming were determined from the DNA. This sample comprises over 70,000 clones, about 77% of them detected only once. The ten biggest clones cover roughly 2.6% of the sample.

Only a few counts were recorded for this clone. There is no known antigen for this receptor. No much larger clone exists at a distance of one base, and base qualities are not known. Taken from the germline V gene, the CDR1 and CDR2 loops are MNHNS and SASEGT. Trimming accounts for 7 bases at V and 1 base at J, while the number of junction bases matched to no gene is 7. Taken from cysteine to phenylalanine, the CDR3 has 15 residues. Only CDR3 DNA remains: 45 bases, in frame from the first base. Source material: PBMCs. The receptor was isolated from a male donor in good health and CMV-seropositive. The V and J segments used are TRBV6-1 and TRBJ2-7; TRBD1 agrees with 10 junctional bases. The nucleotide sequence reads as follows: TGTGCCAGCAACTTCGGGACAGGGGAATCCTACGAGCAGTACTTC. It specifies CASNFGTGESYEQYF.